The clone carrying this TCR beta chain appeared a few times. Per germline, CDR1 LGHNA and CDR2 YNFKEQ. The CDR3 has 17 residues. The V segment lost 1 base and the J segment 2 bases; nucleotides outside the gene matches: 7. In the study's own analysis: Amplification from reference gene primers served as the basis for estimated nucleated cell counts. Clones were sequenced by immunoSEQ multiplex PCR, and TCRdb holds only the in-frame ones, with some missing. V and J calls and clone size come straight from that table; D and trimming were deduced from the DNA. The sample includes 180,000 or so clones, over 80% of them seen just once. The data belong to a study of blood T cell repertoires in COVID-19. Study background: From the United States, Italy and Spain came samples of acute and convalescent COVID-19.

Participants, 18 to 89 years old, spanned approximately 25 US areas. Donors of Cohort 3 who recovered were those that had two negative PCRs, clearance, or symptom resolution. The receptor comes from a woman aged 60-75 years who had recovered from COVID-19. The V and J genes are TRBV4-2 and TRBJ2-5, with 10 bases matching TRBD2. The sample was PBMCs or T cells enriched from blood (not recorded which). Here the CDR3 DNA reads TGTGCCAGCAGCCAAGGTTTTATGACTAGCGGGCAAGAGACCCAGTACTTC. Protein product: CASSQGFMTSGQETQYF.